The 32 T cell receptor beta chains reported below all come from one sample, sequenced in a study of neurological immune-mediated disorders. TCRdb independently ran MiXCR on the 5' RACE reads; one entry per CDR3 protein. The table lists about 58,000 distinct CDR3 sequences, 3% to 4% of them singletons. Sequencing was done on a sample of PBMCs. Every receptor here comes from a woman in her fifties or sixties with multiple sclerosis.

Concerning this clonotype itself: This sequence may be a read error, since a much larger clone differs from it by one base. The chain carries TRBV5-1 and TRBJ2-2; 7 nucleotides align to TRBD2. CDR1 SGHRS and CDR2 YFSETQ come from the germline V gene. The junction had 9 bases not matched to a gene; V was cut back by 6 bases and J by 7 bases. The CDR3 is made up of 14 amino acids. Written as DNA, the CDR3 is TGCGCCAGCAACCGGGAGGCGACGATCGGGGAGCTGTTTTTT. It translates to CASNREATIGELFF.

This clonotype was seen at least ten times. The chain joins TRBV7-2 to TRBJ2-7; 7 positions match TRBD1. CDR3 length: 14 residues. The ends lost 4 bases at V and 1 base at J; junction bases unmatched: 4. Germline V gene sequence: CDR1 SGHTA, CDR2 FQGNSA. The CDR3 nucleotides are TGTGCCAGCAGCTACCGGACAGGATCCTACGAGCAGTACTTC. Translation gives CASSYRTGSYEQYF.

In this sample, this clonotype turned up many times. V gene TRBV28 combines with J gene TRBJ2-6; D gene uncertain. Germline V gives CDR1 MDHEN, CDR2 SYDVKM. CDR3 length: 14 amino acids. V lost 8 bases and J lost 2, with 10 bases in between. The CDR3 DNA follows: TGTGCCAGCCTGCCAGGTCCTGGGGCCAACGTCCTGACTTTC. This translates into CASLPGPGANVLTF.

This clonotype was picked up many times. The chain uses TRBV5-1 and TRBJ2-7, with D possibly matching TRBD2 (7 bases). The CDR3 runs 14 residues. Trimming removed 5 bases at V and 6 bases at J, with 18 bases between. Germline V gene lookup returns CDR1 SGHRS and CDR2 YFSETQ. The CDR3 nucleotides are TGCGCCAGCAGACGGGGGGCGGACAGCTCCGAGCAGTACTTC. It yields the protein CASRRGADSSEQYF.

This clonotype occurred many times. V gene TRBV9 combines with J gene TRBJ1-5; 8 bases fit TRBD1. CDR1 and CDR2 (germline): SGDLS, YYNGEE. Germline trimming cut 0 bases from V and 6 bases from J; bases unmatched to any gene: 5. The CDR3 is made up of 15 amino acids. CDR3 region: CASSVGTGITQPQHF. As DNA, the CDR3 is TGTGCCAGCAGCGTAGGGACAGGGATCACTCAGCCCCAGCATTTT. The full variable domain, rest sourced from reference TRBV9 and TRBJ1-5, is DSGVTQTPKHLITATGQRVTLRCSPRSGDLSVYWYQQSLDQGLQFLIQYYNGEERAKGNILERFSAQQFPDLHSELNLSSLELGDSALYFCASSVGTGITQPQHFGDGTRLSIL.

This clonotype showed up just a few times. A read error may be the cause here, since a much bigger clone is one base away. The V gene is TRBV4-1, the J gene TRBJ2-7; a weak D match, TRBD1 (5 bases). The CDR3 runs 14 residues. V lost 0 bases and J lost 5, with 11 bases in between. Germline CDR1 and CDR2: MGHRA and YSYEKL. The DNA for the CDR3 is TGCGCCAGCAGCCAAGAAGTCAGGGCCAACGAGCAGTACTTC. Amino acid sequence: CASSQEVRANEQYF.

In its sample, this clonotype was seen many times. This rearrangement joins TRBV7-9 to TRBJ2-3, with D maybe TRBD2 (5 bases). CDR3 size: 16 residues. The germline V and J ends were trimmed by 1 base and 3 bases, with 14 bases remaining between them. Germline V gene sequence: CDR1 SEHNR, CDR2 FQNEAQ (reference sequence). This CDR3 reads CASSLVGLAGTDTQYF. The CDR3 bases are TGTGCCAGCAGCTTAGTAGGGCTAGCTGGAACAGATACGCAGTATTTT.

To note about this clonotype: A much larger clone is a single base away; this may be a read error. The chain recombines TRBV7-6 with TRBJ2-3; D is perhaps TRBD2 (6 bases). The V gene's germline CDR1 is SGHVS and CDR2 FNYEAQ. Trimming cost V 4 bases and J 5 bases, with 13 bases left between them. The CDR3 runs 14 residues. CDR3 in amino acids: CASSSGGWVDTQYF. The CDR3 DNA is TGTGCCAGCAGCTCTGGGGGGTGGGTAGATACGCAGTATTTT. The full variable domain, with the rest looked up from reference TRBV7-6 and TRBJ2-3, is GAGVSQSPRYKVTKRGQDVALRCDPISGHVSLYWYRQALGQGPEFLTYFNYEAQQDKSGLPNDRFSAERPEGSISTLTIQRTEQRDSAMYRCASSSGGWVDTQYFGPGTRLTVL.

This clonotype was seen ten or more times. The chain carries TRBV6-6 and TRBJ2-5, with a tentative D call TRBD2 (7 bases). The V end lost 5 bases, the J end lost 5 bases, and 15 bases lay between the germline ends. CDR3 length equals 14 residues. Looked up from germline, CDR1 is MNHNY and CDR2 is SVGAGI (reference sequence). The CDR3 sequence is CASSVTGGSETQYF. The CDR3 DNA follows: TGTGCCAGCAGTGTCACGGGGGGCTCGGAGACCCAGTACTTC.

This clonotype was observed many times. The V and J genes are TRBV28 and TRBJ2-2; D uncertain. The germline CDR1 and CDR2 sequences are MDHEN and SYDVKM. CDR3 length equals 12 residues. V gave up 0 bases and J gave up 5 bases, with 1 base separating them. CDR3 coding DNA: TGTGCCAGCAGTTTATGGACCGGGGAGCTGTTTTTT. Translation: CASSLWTGELFF.

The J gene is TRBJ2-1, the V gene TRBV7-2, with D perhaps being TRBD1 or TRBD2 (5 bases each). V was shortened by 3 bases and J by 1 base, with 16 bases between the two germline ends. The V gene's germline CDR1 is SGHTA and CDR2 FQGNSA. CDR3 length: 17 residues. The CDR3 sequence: CASSLGRQFSSYNEQFF. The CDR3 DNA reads TGTGCCAGCAGCTTGGGGAGACAGTTTTCATCCTACAATGAGCAGTTCTTC.

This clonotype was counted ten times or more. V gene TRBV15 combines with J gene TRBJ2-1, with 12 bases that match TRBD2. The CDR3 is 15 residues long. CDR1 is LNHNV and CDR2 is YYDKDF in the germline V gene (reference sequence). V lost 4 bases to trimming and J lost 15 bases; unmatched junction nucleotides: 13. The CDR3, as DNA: TGTGCCACCAGCAAGAAGAATCGACTAGCGGGAGTGGGGTTCTTC. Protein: CATSKKNRLAGVGFF.

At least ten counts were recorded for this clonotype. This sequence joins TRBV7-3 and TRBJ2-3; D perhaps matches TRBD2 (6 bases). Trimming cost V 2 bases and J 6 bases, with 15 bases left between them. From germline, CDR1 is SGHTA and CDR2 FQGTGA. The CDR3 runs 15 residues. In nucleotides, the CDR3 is TGTGCCAGCAGCTTAGTCGGAGGGCCAGGTGATACGCAGTATTTT. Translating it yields CASSLVGGPGDTQYF.

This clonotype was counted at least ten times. The CDR3: CASSYEKGTNTEAFF. CDR3 DNA sequence: TGTGCCAGCAGTTACGAAAAAGGGACGAACACTGAAGCTTTCTTT. This chain joins TRBV6-6 and TRBJ1-1, with D possibly TRBD1 on 5 matching bases. The CDR3 length is 15 residues. CDR1 is MNHNY and CDR2 is SVGAGI in the germline V gene (reference sequence). The germline V and J ends were trimmed by 2 bases and 1 base, with 11 bases remaining between them.

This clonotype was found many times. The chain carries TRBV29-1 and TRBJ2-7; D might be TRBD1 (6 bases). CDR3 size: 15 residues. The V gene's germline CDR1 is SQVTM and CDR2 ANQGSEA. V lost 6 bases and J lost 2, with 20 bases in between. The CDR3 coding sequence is TGCAGCGTCCACGAAATGACAGGTCCAGCCTACGAGCAGTACTTC. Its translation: CSVHEMTGPAYEQYF.

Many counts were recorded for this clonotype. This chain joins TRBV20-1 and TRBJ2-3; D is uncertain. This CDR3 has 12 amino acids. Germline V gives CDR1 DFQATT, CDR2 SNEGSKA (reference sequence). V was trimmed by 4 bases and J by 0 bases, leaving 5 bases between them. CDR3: CSAMTSTDTQYF. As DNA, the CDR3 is TGCAGTGCTATGACAAGCACAGATACGCAGTATTTT.

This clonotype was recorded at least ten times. The CDR3, as DNA: TGCGCCAGCAGCCAAGATGGAGTGGGGGGCAATCAGCCCCAGCATTTT. Translating it yields CASSQDGVGGNQPQHF. V gene TRBV4-3 combines with J gene TRBJ1-5, with TRBD1 as a possible D gene (5 bases). The CDR3 length is 16 residues. The V gene's germline CDR1 is LGHNA and CDR2 YSLEER. Trimming stripped 0 bases from V and 2 bases from J, with 11 bases between.

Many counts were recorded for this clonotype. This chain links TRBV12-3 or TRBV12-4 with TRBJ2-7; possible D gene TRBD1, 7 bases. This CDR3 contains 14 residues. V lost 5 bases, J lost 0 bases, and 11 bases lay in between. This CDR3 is CASSAGQSSYEQYF. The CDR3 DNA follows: TGTGCCAGCAGTGCGGGACAGAGCTCCTACGAGCAGTACTTC.

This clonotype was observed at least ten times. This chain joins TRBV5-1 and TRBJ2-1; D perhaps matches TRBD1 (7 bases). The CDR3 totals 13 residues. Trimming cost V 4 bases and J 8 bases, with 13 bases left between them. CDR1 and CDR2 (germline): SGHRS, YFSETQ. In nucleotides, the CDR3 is TGCGCCAGCAGCGGAGGGGACAGCTATGAGCAGTTCTTC. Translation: CASSGGDSYEQFF.

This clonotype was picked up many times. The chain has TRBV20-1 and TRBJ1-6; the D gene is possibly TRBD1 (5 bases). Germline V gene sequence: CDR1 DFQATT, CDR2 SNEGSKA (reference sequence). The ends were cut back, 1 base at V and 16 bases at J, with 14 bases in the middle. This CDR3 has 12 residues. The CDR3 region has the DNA TGCAGTGCTAGAGTTCGTAGGGGATCTCTCCACTTT. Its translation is CSARVRRGSLHF.

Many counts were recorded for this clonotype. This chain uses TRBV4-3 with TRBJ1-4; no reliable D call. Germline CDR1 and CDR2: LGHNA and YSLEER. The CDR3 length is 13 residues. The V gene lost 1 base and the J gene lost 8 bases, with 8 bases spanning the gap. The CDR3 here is CASSQGLIEKLFF. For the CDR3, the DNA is TGCGCCAGCAGCCAAGGGCTCATCGAAAAACTGTTTTTT.

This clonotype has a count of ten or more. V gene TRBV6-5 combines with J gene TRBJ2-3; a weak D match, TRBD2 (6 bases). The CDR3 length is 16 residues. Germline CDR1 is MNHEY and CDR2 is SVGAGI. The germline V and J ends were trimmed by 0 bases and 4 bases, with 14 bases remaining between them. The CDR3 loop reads CASSYSISGGADTQYF. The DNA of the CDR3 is TGTGCCAGCAGTTACTCGATATCCGGAGGGGCAGATACGCAGTATTTT.

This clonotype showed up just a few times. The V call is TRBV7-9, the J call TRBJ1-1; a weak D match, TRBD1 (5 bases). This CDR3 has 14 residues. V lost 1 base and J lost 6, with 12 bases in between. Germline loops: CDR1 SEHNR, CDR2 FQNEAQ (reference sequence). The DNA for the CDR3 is TGTGCCAGCAGCTTAGAGGGGCGAACTCCTGAAGCTTTCTTT. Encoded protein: CASSLEGRTPEAFF.

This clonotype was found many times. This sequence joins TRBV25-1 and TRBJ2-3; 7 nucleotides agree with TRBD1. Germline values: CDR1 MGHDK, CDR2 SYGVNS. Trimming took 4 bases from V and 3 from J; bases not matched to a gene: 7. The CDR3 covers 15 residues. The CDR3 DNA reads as TGTGCCAGCAGTGTTCGGGACAGTACAACAGATACGCAGTATTTT. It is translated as CASSVRDSTTDTQYF.

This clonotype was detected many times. The CDR3, as DNA: TGTGCCAGCAGCTTAGCACTAGCGACCGGGGAGCTGTTTTTT. It encodes CASSLALATGELFF. The rearrangement uses TRBV7-2 and TRBJ2-2; 7 bases are shared with TRBD2. The CDR3 is 14 amino acids. Unmatched junction bases numbered 0, after V lost 0 bases and J lost 5 bases. Per the germline V gene, CDR1 is SGHTA and CDR2 is FQGNSA.

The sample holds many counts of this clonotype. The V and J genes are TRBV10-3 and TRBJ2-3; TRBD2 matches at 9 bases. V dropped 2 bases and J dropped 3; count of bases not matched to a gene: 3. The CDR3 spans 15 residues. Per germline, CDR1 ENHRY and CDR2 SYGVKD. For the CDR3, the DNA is TGTGCCATCAGTGAGCGACTAGCGGTGACAGATACGCAGTATTTT. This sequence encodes CAISERLAVTDTQYF.

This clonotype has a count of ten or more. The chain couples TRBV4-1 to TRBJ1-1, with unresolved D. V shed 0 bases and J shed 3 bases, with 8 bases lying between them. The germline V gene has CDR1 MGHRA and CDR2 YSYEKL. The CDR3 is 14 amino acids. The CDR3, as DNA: TGCGCCAGCAGCCAAGATATGGGGTACACTGAAGCTTTCTTT. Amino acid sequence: CASSQDMGYTEAFF.

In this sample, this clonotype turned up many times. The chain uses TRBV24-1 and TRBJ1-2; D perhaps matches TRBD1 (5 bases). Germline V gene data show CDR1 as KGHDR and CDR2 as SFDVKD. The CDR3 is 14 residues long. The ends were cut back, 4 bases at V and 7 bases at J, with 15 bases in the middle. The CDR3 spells CATSDPGRTSGYTF. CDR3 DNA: TGTGCCACCAGTGACCCGGGACGGACTAGTGGCTACACCTTC.

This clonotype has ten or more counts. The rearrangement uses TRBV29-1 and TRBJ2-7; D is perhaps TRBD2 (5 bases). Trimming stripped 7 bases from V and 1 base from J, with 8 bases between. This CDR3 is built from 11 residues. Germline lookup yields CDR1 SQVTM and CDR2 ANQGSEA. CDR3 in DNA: TGCAGCGCCGGGGTTTCCTACGAGCAGTACTTC. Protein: CSAGVSYEQYF.

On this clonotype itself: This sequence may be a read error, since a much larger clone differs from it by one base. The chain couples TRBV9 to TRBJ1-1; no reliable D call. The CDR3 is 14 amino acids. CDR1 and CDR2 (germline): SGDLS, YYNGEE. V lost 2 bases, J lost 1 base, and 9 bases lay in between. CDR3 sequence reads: CASSVRTQNTEAFF. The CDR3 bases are TGTGCCAGCAGCGTCAGGACGCAGAACACTGAAGCTTTCTTT. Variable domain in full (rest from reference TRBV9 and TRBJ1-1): DSGVTQTPKHLITATGQRVTLRCSPRSGDLSVYWYQQSLDQGLQFLIQYYNGEERAKGNILERFSAQQFPDLHSELNLSSLELGDSALYFCASSVRTQNTEAFFGQGTRLTVV.

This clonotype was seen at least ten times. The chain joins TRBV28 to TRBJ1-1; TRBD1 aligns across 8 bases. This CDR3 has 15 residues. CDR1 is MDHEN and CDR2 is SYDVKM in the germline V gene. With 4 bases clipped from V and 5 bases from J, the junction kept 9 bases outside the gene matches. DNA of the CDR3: TGTGCCAGCAGTTACCTCAGGGGGCTGGGAACTGAAGCTTTCTTT. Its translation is CASSYLRGLGTEAFF.

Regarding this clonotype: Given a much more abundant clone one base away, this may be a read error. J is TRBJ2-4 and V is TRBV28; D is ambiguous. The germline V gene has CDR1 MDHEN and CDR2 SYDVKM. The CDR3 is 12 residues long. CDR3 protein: CASSLAEKIQYF. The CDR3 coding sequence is TGTGCCAGCAGTTTGGCGGAAAAAATTCAGTACTTC.